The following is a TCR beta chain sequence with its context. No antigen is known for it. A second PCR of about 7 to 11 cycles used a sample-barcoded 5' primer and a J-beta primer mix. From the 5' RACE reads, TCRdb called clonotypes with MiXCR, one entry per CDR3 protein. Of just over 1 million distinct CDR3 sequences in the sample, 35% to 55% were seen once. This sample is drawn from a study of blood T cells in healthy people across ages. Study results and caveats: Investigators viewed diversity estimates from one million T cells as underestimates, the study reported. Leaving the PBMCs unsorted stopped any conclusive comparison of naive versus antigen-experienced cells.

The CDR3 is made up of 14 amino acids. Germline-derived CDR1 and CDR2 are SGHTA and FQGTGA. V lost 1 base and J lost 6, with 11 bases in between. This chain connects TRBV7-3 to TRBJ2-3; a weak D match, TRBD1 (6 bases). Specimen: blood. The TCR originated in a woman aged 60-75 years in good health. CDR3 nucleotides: TGTGCCAGCAGCTTAAGCGCAGGGGTGGATACGCAGTATTTT. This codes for CASSLSAGVDTQYF.